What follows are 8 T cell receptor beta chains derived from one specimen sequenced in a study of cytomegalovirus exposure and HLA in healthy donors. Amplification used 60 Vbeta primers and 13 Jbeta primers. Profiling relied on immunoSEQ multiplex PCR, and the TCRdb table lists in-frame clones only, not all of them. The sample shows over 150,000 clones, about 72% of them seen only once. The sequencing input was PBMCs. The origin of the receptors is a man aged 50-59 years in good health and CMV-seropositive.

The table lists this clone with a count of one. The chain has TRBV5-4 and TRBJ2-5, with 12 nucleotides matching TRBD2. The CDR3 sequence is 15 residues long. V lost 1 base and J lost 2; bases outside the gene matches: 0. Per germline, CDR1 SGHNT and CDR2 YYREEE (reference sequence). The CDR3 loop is CASSLTSGGQETQYF. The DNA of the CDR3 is TGTGCCAGCAGCTTGACTAGCGGGGGGCAAGAGACCCAGTACTTC.

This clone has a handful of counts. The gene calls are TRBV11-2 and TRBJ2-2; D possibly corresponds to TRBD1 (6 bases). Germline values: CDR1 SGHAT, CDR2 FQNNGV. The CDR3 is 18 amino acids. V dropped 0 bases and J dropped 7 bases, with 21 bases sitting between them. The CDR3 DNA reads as TGTGCCAGCAGCTTAGATTGGGCCGGGACAAAGCGTTTCGGGGAGCTGTTTTTT. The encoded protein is CASSLDWAGTKRFGELFF.

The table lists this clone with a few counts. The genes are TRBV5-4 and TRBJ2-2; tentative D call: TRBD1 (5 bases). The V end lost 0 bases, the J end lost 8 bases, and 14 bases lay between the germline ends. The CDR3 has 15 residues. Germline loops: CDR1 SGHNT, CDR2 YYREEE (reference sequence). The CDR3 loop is CASSLGSIGAGELFF. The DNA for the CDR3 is TGTGCCAGCAGCTTGGGATCTATAGGGGCTGGGGAGCTGTTTTTT.

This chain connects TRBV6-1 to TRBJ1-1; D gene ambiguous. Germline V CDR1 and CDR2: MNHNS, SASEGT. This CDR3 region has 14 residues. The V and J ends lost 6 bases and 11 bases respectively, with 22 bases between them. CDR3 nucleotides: TGTGCCAGCAGCGAAAAGTCGGGGTGGGAAGAGGCTTTCTTT. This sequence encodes CASSEKSGWEEAFF.

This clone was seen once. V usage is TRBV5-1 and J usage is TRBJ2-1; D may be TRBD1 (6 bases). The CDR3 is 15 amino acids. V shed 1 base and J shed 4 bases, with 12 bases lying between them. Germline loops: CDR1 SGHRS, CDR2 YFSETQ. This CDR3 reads CASSLQQGPYNEQFF. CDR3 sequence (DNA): TGCGCCAGCAGCTTGCAACAGGGCCCTTACAATGAGCAGTTCTTC.

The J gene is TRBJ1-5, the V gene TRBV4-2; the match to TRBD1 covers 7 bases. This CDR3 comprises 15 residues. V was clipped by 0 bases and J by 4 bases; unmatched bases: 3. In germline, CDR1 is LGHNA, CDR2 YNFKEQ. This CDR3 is CASSQDGTVNQPQHF. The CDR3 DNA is TGTGCCAGCAGCCAAGATGGGACAGTTAATCAGCCCCAGCATTTT.

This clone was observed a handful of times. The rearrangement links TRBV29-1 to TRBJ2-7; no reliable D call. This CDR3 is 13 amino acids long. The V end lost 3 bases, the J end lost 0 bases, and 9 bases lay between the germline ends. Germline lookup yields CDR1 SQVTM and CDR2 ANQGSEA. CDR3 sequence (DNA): TGCAGCGTTGACGTGGCTAGCTCCTACGAGCAGTACTTC. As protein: CSVDVASSYEQYF.

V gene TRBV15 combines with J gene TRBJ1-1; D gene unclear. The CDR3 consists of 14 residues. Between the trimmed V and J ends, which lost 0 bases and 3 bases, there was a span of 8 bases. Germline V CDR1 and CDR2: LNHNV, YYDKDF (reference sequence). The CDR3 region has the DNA TGTGCCACCAGCAGAGAGCGGATTTACACTGAAGCTTTCTTT. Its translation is CATSRERIYTEAFF.